This T cell receptor beta chain was recorded in a study of blood T cell repertoires in COVID-19. V was cut by 6 bases and J by 7 bases, with 10 bases left in between. The CDR3 loop spans 12 amino acids. In germline, CDR1 is MDHEN, CDR2 SYDVKM. As processed by the authors: Cell counts per sample came from amplifying reference gene primers. The table came from immunoSEQ multiplex PCR; TCRdb's copy has only in-frame clones and leaves some out. V, J and clone size are taken as reported in that table, and D and trimming were inferred from the DNA itself. The table has some 300,000 clones, roughly nine tenths seen once.

Input material: PBMCs or T cells enriched from blood (not recorded which). The V call is TRBV28, the J call TRBJ1-5, with no clear D. This receptor was identified in a woman in her forties or fifties who had been exposed to COVID-19. CDR3 nucleotide sequence: TGTGCCAGCAGGGGCAGTGAACAGCCCCAGCATTTT. It encodes CASRGSEQPQHF.